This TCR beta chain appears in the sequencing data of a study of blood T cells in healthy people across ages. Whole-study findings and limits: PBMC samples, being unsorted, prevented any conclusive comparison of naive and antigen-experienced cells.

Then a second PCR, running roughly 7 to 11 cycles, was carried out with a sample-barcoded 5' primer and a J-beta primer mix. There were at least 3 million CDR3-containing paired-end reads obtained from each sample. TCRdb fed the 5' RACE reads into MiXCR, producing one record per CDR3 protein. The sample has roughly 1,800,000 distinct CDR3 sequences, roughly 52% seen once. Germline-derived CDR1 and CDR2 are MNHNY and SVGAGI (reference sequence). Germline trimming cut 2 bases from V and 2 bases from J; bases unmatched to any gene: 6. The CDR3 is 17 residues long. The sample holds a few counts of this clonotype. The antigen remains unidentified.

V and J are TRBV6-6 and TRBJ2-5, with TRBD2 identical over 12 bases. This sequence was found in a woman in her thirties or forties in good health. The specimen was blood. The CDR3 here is CASSYRLAGVKQETQYF. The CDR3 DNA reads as TGTGCCAGCAGTTACAGACTAGCGGGGGTGAAGCAAGAGACCCAGTACTTC.